These 25 T cell receptor beta chains came from one sample sequenced in a study of blood T cell repertoires in COVID-19. Only in-frame clones appear in the TCRdb table, and some are missing; sequencing was by immunoSEQ multiplex PCR. The sample consists of roughly 500,000 clones, 80% to 90% of them appearing once. Sequencing was carried out using peripheral blood. The receptors stem from a human donor in a cohort sampled during active COVID-19.

This sequence joins TRBV9 and TRBJ2-2; 12 nucleotides line up with TRBD1. V lost 3 bases, J lost 4 bases, and 4 bases stayed unmatched. CDR1 is SGDLS and CDR2 is YYNGEE in the germline V gene. This CDR3 is 16 amino acids long. CDR3 nucleotide sequence: TGTGCCAGCAGCGCGGGGACAGGGGGCCGCACCGGGGAGCTGTTTTTT. Protein product: CASSAGTGGRTGELFF. Full variable domain (missing parts from reference TRBV9 and TRBJ2-2): DSGVTQTPKHLITATGQRVTLRCSPRSGDLSVYWYQQSLDQGLQFLIQYYNGEERAKGNILERFSAQQFPDLHSELNLSSLELGDSALYFCASSAGTGGRTGELFFGEGSRLTVL.

The chain couples TRBV19 to TRBJ1-2; no firm D call. Germline CDR1 reads LNHDA; CDR2 reads SQIVND (reference sequence). Trimming took 4 bases from V and 2 from J, leaving 11 bases between them. The CDR3 length is 14 residues. CDR3 residues: CASSTNGGNYGYTF. In nucleotides, the CDR3 is TGTGCCAGTAGTACAAATGGAGGGAACTATGGCTACACCTTC.

The gene calls are TRBV2 and TRBJ1-6; no firm D call. CDR3 length: 13 amino acids. Germline V CDR1 and CDR2: SNHLY, FYNNEI. V lost 7 bases and J 10 bases, leaving 14 bases between the germline ends. CDR3: CASIYGDRSPLHF. The DNA for the CDR3 is TGTGCCAGCATCTACGGGGATCGGTCACCCCTCCACTTT.

This clone came up a few times. The DNA of the CDR3 is TGTGCCAGCAGCCAGGGACTCAATCAGCCCCAGCATTTT. Encoded protein: CASSQGLNQPQHF. V is TRBV5-4 and J is TRBJ1-5; D is possibly TRBD1 (5 bases). The V gene lost 4 bases and the J gene lost 3 bases, with 8 bases spanning the gap. The CDR3 has 13 amino acids. From germline, CDR1 is SGHNT and CDR2 YYREEE (reference sequence).

This clone was observed a single time. The J gene is TRBJ2-6, the V gene TRBV6-1; no firm D call. Germline V gene lookup returns CDR1 MNHNS and CDR2 SASEGT. The CDR3 sequence is 15 residues long. The V gene lost 2 bases and the J gene lost 0 bases, with 5 bases spanning the gap. The CDR3 loop reads CASSERSSGANVLTF. The CDR3 nucleotides read TGTGCCAGCAGTGAACGTAGCTCTGGGGCCAACGTCCTGACTTTC.

V usage is TRBV3-1 (or the pseudogene TRBV3-2) and J usage is TRBJ2-6; no reliable D call. Trimming removed 2 bases at V and 4 bases at J, with 9 bases between. The CDR3 consists of 15 residues. Germline V lookup: CDR1 LGHDT, CDR2 YNNKEL (reference sequence). CDR3 DNA: TGTGCCAGCAGCCAACTGGCTTCGGGGGCCAACGTCCTGACTTTC. Protein sequence: CASSQLASGANVLTF.

The chain carries TRBV7-2 and TRBJ2-7; TRBD1 agrees at 10 bases. Looked up from germline, CDR1 is SGHTA and CDR2 is FQGNSA. V lost 2 bases to trimming and J lost 6 bases; unmatched junction nucleotides: 4. This CDR3 contains 14 residues. CDR3 in amino acids: CASSLKGTGVEQYF. CDR3 sequence (DNA): TGTGCCAGCAGCTTAAAAGGGACAGGGGTCGAGCAGTACTTC.

This CDR3 is CASSQEGDDGSLLLHTQYF. The CDR3, as DNA: TGCGCCAGCAGCCAAGAGGGGGATGACGGGAGCCTGCTTCTACATACGCAGTATTTT. The V and J genes are TRBV4-3 and TRBJ2-3, with a tentative D call TRBD2 (6 bases). From germline, CDR1 is LGHNA and CDR2 YSLEER. The CDR3 is 19 amino acids. The V and J ends lost 0 bases and 7 bases respectively, with 26 bases between them.

The chain uses TRBV18 and TRBJ1-5; D call uncertain. V lost 3 bases and J lost 0, with 21 bases in between. The germline gives CDR1 KGHSH, CDR2 LQKENI. This CDR3 contains 19 residues. This CDR3 is CASSPIPGLPRYSNQPQHF. The CDR3 DNA follows: TGTGCCAGCTCACCGATACCGGGTCTACCCAGATATAGCAATCAGCCCCAGCATTTT.

With regard to this clone: A read error may account for a junction end that differs from germline. V and J are TRBV29-1 and TRBJ1-1, with TRBD1 matching over 8 bases. The germline V gene has CDR1 SQVTM and CDR2 ANQGSEA. The CDR3 has 18 residues. The CDR3 nucleotides are TGCAGCGTTGAAGTACGGACGGACAGGGCGGCGTGGAACGCTGAAGCTTTCTTT. It yields the protein CSVEVRTDRAAWNAEAFF. Combining the CDR3 with reference TRBV29-1 and TRBJ1-1 gives the whole variable domain SAVISQKPSRDICQRGTSLTIQCQVDSQVTMMFWYRQQPGQSLTLIATANQGSEATYESGFVIDKFPISRPNLTFSTLTVSNMSPEDSSIYLCSVEVRTDRAAWNAEAFFGQGTRLTVV.

The V and J genes are TRBV9 and TRBJ2-2; 12 bases match TRBD2. The germline V gene encodes CDR1 SGDLS and CDR2 YYNGEE. V dropped 4 bases and J dropped 7; count of bases not matched to a gene: 11. CDR3 length: 17 amino acids. The CDR3 sequence: CASSLLAGGRPVGELFF. For the CDR3, the DNA is TGTGCCAGCAGCTTACTAGCGGGAGGCCGCCCTGTCGGGGAGCTGTTTTTT. The full variable domain, with the rest looked up from reference TRBV9 and TRBJ2-2, is DSGVTQTPKHLITATGQRVTLRCSPRSGDLSVYWYQQSLDQGLQFLIQYYNGEERAKGNILERFSAQQFPDLHSELNLSSLELGDSALYFCASSLLAGGRPVGELFFGEGSRLTVL.

The rearrangement uses TRBV29-1 and TRBJ1-4, with TRBD1 matching 7 bases. J lost 7 bases, V lost 7 bases, and 9 bases had no gene match. The CDR3 is 13 residues long. The germline CDR1 and CDR2 sequences are SQVTM and ANQGSEA. CDR3 coding DNA: TGCAGCGCCGAGGAAGGGGGCGGTGAAAAACTGTTTTTT. It yields the protein CSAEEGGGEKLFF.

The rearrangement links TRBV6-4 to TRBJ2-1; 12 nucleotides match TRBD1. CDR3 length equals 17 residues. CDR1 is MRHNA, CDR2 SNTAGT, per germline. V shed 0 bases and J 8 bases; nucleotides not matched to a gene: 8. The CDR3, as DNA: TGTGCCAGCAGTGACTCTATCGGGACAGGGGGCTTAGATGAGCAGTTCTTC. It translates to CASSDSIGTGGLDEQFF.

Worth noting for this clone: Distinct nucleotide sequences in the sample also encode this CDR3. The V gene is TRBV28, the J gene TRBJ1-3; no reliable D call. CDR3 length: 13 residues. The germline gives CDR1 MDHEN, CDR2 SYDVKM. V lost 6 bases to trimming and J lost 1 base, with 7 bases between them. The CDR3 coding sequence is TGTGCCAGCAGCCGAGGATCTGGAAACACCATATATTTT. This encodes CASSRGSGNTIYF.

The chain recombines TRBV19 with TRBJ2-6; perhaps TRBD2 as D (5 bases). Deletions cut 6 bases from V and 7 bases from J, with 19 bases between. The CDR3 has 16 amino acids. Germline V gene sequence: CDR1 LNHDA, CDR2 SQIVND (reference sequence). The CDR3 DNA follows: TGTGCCAGTAGCCAACTCGAGGCGGCGGGCGCCAACGTCCTGACTTTC. It specifies CASSQLEAAGANVLTF.

This clone was detected once. The chain employs TRBV19 and TRBJ1-2; 7 nucleotides match TRBD1. V lost 5 bases, J lost 1 base, and 19 bases stayed unmatched. The CDR3 has 19 amino acids. CDR1 is LNHDA and CDR2 is SQIVND in the germline V gene (reference sequence). CDR3 sequence (DNA): TGTGCCAGTAGTCGCCCAATAGGGGGCCGGGGCACAGGTAACTATGGCTACACCTTC. Its translation: CASSRPIGGRGTGNYGYTF.

The chain recombines TRBV25-1 with TRBJ2-5; D perhaps matches TRBD2 (6 bases). The V gene lost 4 bases and the J gene lost 5 bases, with 20 bases spanning the gap. Germline CDR1 reads MGHDK; CDR2 reads SYGVNS. The CDR3 covers 16 residues. The CDR3 loop reads CASSVRLLGAGETQYF. As DNA, the CDR3 is TGTGCCAGCAGTGTCCGACTTTTAGGGGCGGGGGAGACCCAGTACTTC.

This sequence joins TRBV19 and TRBJ2-7, with a possible D match to TRBD2 (5 bases). V was shortened by 5 bases and J by 9 bases, with 20 bases between the two germline ends. The CDR3 spans 14 residues. CDR1 is LNHDA and CDR2 is SQIVND in the germline V gene (reference sequence). CDR3 protein: CASSPEDFVVPQYF. The CDR3 nucleotides read TGTGCCAGTAGTCCCGAGGACTTCGTTGTGCCGCAGTACTTC.

V is TRBV7-8 and J is TRBJ2-3; 7 positions agree with TRBD1. The CDR3 loop spans 15 amino acids. J lost 2 bases, V lost 5 bases, and 7 bases had no gene match. From germline, CDR1 is SGHVS and CDR2 FQNEAQ. Here the CDR3 reads CASSHGQVYTDTQYF. DNA for the CDR3: TGTGCCAGCAGCCACGGACAGGTCTACACAGATACGCAGTATTTT.

The chain uses TRBV2 and TRBJ2-6; 7 bases fit TRBD1. This CDR3 spans 18 amino acids. Per the germline V gene, CDR1 is SNHLY and CDR2 is FYNNEI. The V gene end was trimmed by 5 bases and the J gene end by 1 base; junction bases not matched to a gene: 11. The CDR3 DNA reads TGTGCCAGCAGTAGACAGGGAACCCCAAGGTCTGGGGCCAACGTCCTGACTTTC. This sequence encodes CASSRQGTPRSGANVLTF.

V and J are TRBV11-2 and TRBJ2-1; possible D gene TRBD2, 6 bases. The ends were cut back, 4 bases at V and 3 bases at J, with 13 bases in the middle. Germline V gene lookup returns CDR1 SGHAT and CDR2 FQNNGV. The CDR3 sequence is 15 residues long. CDR3 in amino acids: CASSWRVGRYNEQFF. In DNA form, the CDR3 reads TGTGCCAGCAGCTGGAGGGTTGGTCGCTACAATGAGCAGTTCTTC.

This sequence joins TRBV19 and TRBJ2-3; possibly TRBD2 for D (5 bases). The CDR3 sequence is 13 residues long. Trimming shortened V by 4 bases and J by 13 bases, and 18 bases separated the two germline ends. CDR1 and CDR2 from the germline V gene are LNHDA and SQIVND (reference sequence). CDR3 residues: CASSTHGAVQEYF. The CDR3 coding sequence is TGTGCCAGTAGTACCCACGGAGCGGTCCAGGAGTATTTT. Variable domain in full (rest from reference TRBV19 and TRBJ2-3): DGGITQSPKYLFRKEGQNVTLSCEQNLNHDAMYWYRQDPGQGLRLIYYSQIVNDFQKGDIAEGYSVSREKKESFPLTVTSAQKNPTAFYLCASSTHGAVQEYFGPGTRLTVL.

As regards this clone: Other DNA sequences from this sample encode an identical CDR3 as well. This chain uses TRBV7-9 with TRBJ1-4, with 9 bases lining up with TRBD1. The germline V gene has CDR1 SEHNR and CDR2 FQNEAQ (reference sequence). The CDR3 is made up of 14 amino acids. With V trimmed by 2 bases and J by 6 bases, 1 base remained unmatched. CDR3 bases: TGTGCCAGCAGCTTAAGACAGGGGGATGAAAAACTGTTTTTT. Translation: CASSLRQGDEKLFF.

The chain couples TRBV7-2 to TRBJ1-2, with unresolved D. The germline CDR1 and CDR2 sequences are SGHTA and FQGNSA. The CDR3 spans 13 residues. V was trimmed by 6 bases and J by 2 bases, leaving 10 bases between them. The CDR3: CASSGARNYGYTF. CDR3 sequence (DNA): TGTGCCAGCAGTGGTGCGCGAAACTATGGCTACACCTTC.

The genes are TRBV28 and TRBJ2-5, with 11 bases lining up with TRBD1. In germline, CDR1 is MDHEN, CDR2 SYDVKM. The CDR3 has 16 amino acids. V lost 4 bases, J lost 1 base, and 5 bases stayed unmatched. In DNA, the CDR3 is TGTGCCAGCAGTTCCTCCGGGACAGGGGGCCAAGAGACCCAGTACTTC. Translation gives CASSSSGTGGQETQYF. Filled out from reference TRBV28 and TRBJ2-5, the complete variable domain reads DVKVTQSSRYLVKRTGEKVFLECVQDMDHENMFWYRQDPGLGLRLIYFSYDVKMKEKGDIPEGYSVSREKKERFSLILESASTNQTSMYLCASSSSGTGGQETQYFGPGTRLLVL.